This TCR beta chain comes out of a study of cytomegalovirus exposure and HLA in healthy donors. Study results and limitations: Reports indicate that TCR beta sequences accurately predicted the HLA-A and HLA-B alleles of most subjects. It was in a later analysis that TCR association rates were seen to vary by HLA locus, highest for DRB1 and lowest for HLA-C.

About this clone itself: Its antigen is undetermined.

The PCR contained 60 Vbeta and 13 Jbeta primers. The data were produced by immunoSEQ multiplex PCR, yet TCRdb's version contains in-frame clones alone and is incomplete. The sample table includes 55,000 to 85,000 clones. The sequence was collected from a female donor in good health and CMV-seropositive. Input material: PBMCs.

The CDR3 here is CASSLTGGDYEQYF. The CDR3, as DNA: TGTGCCAGCAGCCTGACAGGGGGCGATTACGAGCAGTACTTC. J is TRBJ2-7 and V is TRBV7-3; 10 bases agree with TRBD1. The germline V gene has CDR1 SGHTA and CDR2 FQGTGA. This CDR3 region has 14 residues. With 5 bases clipped from V and 4 bases from J, the junction kept 5 bases outside the gene matches.